This is a list of T cell receptor beta chains from one sample in a study of blood T cell repertoires in COVID-19. The method was immunoSEQ multiplex PCR; TCRdb's version includes in-frame clones alone and lacks a portion of them. The repertoire holds about 280,000 clones, with about 88% as singletons. The sequenced sample was PBMCs or T cells enriched from blood (not recorded which). The receptors were gathered from a woman aged 55 to 70 in a cohort exposed to, infected with or recovered from COVID-19 (not recorded which). The CDR3 runs from the conserved cysteine through the conserved F or W. D genes are given only for firm matches. Rows may omit the clone size; those that give it use once, few, many or a size class.

J gene: TRBJ2-7; D gene: TRBD2; V gene: TRBV3-1/TRBV3-2; clone size: once; CDR3 DNA: TGTGCCAGCAGCCCACCAACCCGGACTAGCGGGAGTCTCAACGAGCAGTACTTC; CDR3 protein: CASSPPTRTSGSLNEQYF
J gene: TRBJ2-2; D gene: TRBD1; V gene: TRBV5-8; clone size: -; CDR3 DNA: TGTGCCAGCAGCTCCGGGACAGGGACCACCGGGGAGCTGTTTTTT; CDR3 protein: CASSSGTGTTGELFF
J gene: TRBJ2-3; D gene: TRBD2; V gene: TRBV7-8; clone size: -; CDR3 DNA: TGTGCCAGCAGCTTAGCAACCAGCGGGAGGGGTTCTAGCACAGATACGCAGTATTTT; CDR3 protein: CASSLATSGRGSSTDTQYF
J gene: TRBJ2-2; D gene: -; V gene: TRBV6-5; clone size: -; CDR3 DNA: TGTGCCAGCAGCCGAGGAGGACCACAAGGGGAGCTGTTTTTT; CDR3 protein: CASSRGGPQGELFF
J gene: TRBJ1-6; D gene: TRBD1; V gene: TRBV18; clone size: -; CDR3 DNA: TGTGCCAGCTCACCTGACAGGGGAGGGACCTATAATTCACCCCTCCACTTT; CDR3 protein: CASSPDRGGTYNSPLHF
J gene: TRBJ2-2; D gene: TRBD1; V gene: TRBV27; clone size: -; CDR3 DNA: TGTGCCACCTCAGGACAGGGGTTGGGCGGGGAGCTGTTTTTT; CDR3 protein: CATSGQGLGGELFF
J gene: TRBJ2-6; D gene: TRBD2; V gene: TRBV5-1; clone size: -; CDR3 DNA: TGCGCCAGCAAAGGGGCTAGCGGGAGTTCCGGGGCCAACGTCCTGACTTTC; CDR3 protein: CASKGASGSSGANVLTF
J gene: TRBJ1-2; D gene: TRBD1; V gene: TRBV19; clone size: -; CDR3 DNA: TGTGCCAGTAGTATGGCGGGACAGGGGCTCTATGGCTACACCTTC; CDR3 protein: CASSMAGQGLYGYTF
J gene: TRBJ2-3; D gene: -; V gene: TRBV6-5; clone size: -; CDR3 DNA: TGTGCCAGCAGTTCCGGCCTAGCGAATACGCAGTATTTT; CDR3 protein: CASSSGLANTQYF
J gene: TRBJ2-1; D gene: -; V gene: TRBV5-1; clone size: -; CDR3 DNA: TGCGCCAGCAGCTTGATCTCTTTAGCCGGGGAGCAGTTCTTC; CDR3 protein: CASSLISLAGEQFF
J gene: TRBJ2-7; D gene: -; V gene: TRBV5-6; clone size: -; CDR3 DNA: TGTGCCAGCAGCTTCAAGCGGGTAGGGAACGAGCAGTACTTC; CDR3 protein: CASSFKRVGNEQYF
J gene: TRBJ1-1; D gene: TRBD1; V gene: TRBV24-1; clone size: -; CDR3 DNA: TGTGCCACCAACGGGACAGGGGACCTGAACACTGAAGCTTTCTTT; CDR3 protein: CATNGTGDLNTEAFF
J gene: TRBJ2-1; D gene: TRBD1; V gene: TRBV28; clone size: -; CDR3 DNA: TGTGCCAGCAGTTTTCCGGGACAGGGGGCCTACAATGAGCAGTTCTTC; CDR3 protein: CASSFPGQGAYNEQFF
J gene: TRBJ2-7; D gene: TRBD2; V gene: TRBV18; clone size: once; CDR3 DNA: TGTGCCAGCTCGCCGGGACTAGCGTCGACCTACGAGCAGTACTTC; CDR3 protein: CASSPGLASTYEQYF
J gene: TRBJ2-7; D gene: -; V gene: TRBV11-3; clone size: -; CDR3 DNA: TGTGCCAGCAGCCCAAACTCCTACGAGCAGTACTTC; CDR3 protein: CASSPNSYEQYF
J gene: TRBJ2-2; D gene: -; V gene: TRBV4-1; clone size: -; CDR3 DNA: TGCGCCAGCAGGGTGCACCGGGGAGCTGTTTTT; CDR3 protein: CASRVHRGAVF
J gene: TRBJ2-6; D gene: -; V gene: TRBV6-5; clone size: -; CDR3 DNA: TGTGCCACCACTATCCTCGCCTCTGGGGCCAACGTCCTGACTTTC; CDR3 protein: CATTILASGANVLTF
J gene: TRBJ2-3; D gene: TRBD2; V gene: TRBV19; clone size: -; CDR3 DNA: TGTGCCAGTCGGATGGGGGGAGGGCCAGATACGCAGTATTTT; CDR3 protein: CASRMGGGPDTQYF
J gene: TRBJ1-1; D gene: TRBD1; V gene: TRBV6-1; clone size: -; CDR3 DNA: TGTGCCAGCAGTGCATTGACAGGGGGCTACTTTAACACTGAAGCTTTCTTT; CDR3 protein: CASSALTGGYFNTEAFF
J gene: TRBJ2-7; D gene: TRBD2; V gene: TRBV3-1/TRBV3-2; clone size: -; CDR3 DNA: TGTGCCAGCAGCCAAGCGGCGGGAGGGCCCTACGAGCAGTACTTC; CDR3 protein: CASSQAAGGPYEQYF
J gene: TRBJ2-5; D gene: TRBD1; V gene: TRBV18; clone size: -; CDR3 DNA: TGTGCCAGCTCACGCGGGACAGGGGTCCAAGAGACCCAGTACTTC; CDR3 protein: CASSRGTGVQETQYF
J gene: TRBJ2-1; D gene: TRBD2; V gene: TRBV5-1; clone size: -; CDR3 DNA: TGCGCCAGCAGCGGGCTTGGTAGCGGGAGCTCCTACAATGAGCAGTTCTTC; CDR3 protein: CASSGLGSGSSYNEQFF
J gene: TRBJ2-3; D gene: -; V gene: TRBV3-1/TRBV3-2; clone size: -; CDR3 DNA: TGTGCCAGCAGCTGGGAGTGGACAGATACGCAGTATTTT; CDR3 protein: CASSWEWTDTQYF
J gene: TRBJ2-3; D gene: -; V gene: TRBV4-1; clone size: -; CDR3 DNA: TGCGCCAGCAGCCAAGTACGAGGCAGACTCTTTTCAGATACGCAGTATTTT; CDR3 protein: CASSQVRGRLFSDTQYF
J gene: TRBJ2-7; D gene: TRBD2; V gene: TRBV6-1; clone size: -; CDR3 DNA: TGTGCCAGCAGTGAAGCAGCTAGCGGGAGCTACGAGCAGTACTTC; CDR3 protein: CASSEAASGSYEQYF
J gene: TRBJ2-7; D gene: TRBD2; V gene: TRBV2; clone size: -; CDR3 DNA: TGTGCCAGCAGGGGACTAGCGGGAGAGCTCTCCTACGAGCAGTACTTC; CDR3 protein: CASRGLAGELSYEQYF
J gene: TRBJ2-3; D gene: -; V gene: TRBV19; clone size: -; CDR3 DNA: TGTGCCAGTAGTCAAGGGGGTACGCAGTATTTT; CDR3 protein: CASSQGGTQYF
J gene: TRBJ1-4; D gene: -; V gene: TRBV4-1; clone size: -; CDR3 DNA: TGCGCCAGCAGCCAAGATCCCCAGGGCGGTAATAGTGAAAAACTGTTTTTT; CDR3 protein: CASSQDPQGGNSEKLFF
J gene: TRBJ2-3; D gene: TRBD2; V gene: TRBV20-1; clone size: -; CDR3 DNA: TGCAGTGCTAGTAGGGTTGGGACTAGCGGCACAGATACGCAGTATTTT; CDR3 protein: CSASRVGTSGTDTQYF
J gene: TRBJ2-7; D gene: TRBD2; V gene: TRBV6-5; clone size: -; CDR3 DNA: TGTGCCAGCAGTTACTCAGTCCAGCGGGGCTCCTACGAGCAGTACTTC; CDR3 protein: CASSYSVQRGSYEQYF
J gene: TRBJ2-3; D gene: -; V gene: TRBV27; clone size: -; CDR3 DNA: TGTGCCAGCAAGGGGTCCACAGATACGCAGTATTTT; CDR3 protein: CASKGSTDTQYF
J gene: TRBJ2-1; D gene: -; V gene: TRBV7-2; clone size: -; CDR3 DNA: TGTGCCAGCAGCTTAGGTAGCGGAACCTACAATGAGCAGTTCTTC; CDR3 protein: CASSLGSGTYNEQFF
J gene: TRBJ1-5; D gene: TRBD1; V gene: TRBV13; clone size: -; CDR3 DNA: TGTGCCAGCAGCTCCGGACAGGGGGACCAGCCCCAGCATTTT; CDR3 protein: CASSSGQGDQPQHF
J gene: TRBJ2-7; D gene: -; V gene: TRBV6-5; clone size: -; CDR3 DNA: TGTGCCAGCAGCCACCGATCCCCAAGCTATTACGAGCAGTACTTC; CDR3 protein: CASSHRSPSYYEQYF
J gene: TRBJ1-4; D gene: -; V gene: TRBV5-6; clone size: -; CDR3 DNA: TGTGCCAGCAGCTTGTCACAGGGCAATGAAAAACTGTTTTTT; CDR3 protein: CASSLSQGNEKLFF
J gene: TRBJ1-1; D gene: -; V gene: TRBV15; clone size: -; CDR3 DNA: TGTGCCACCAGCAGAGGGGGGCAGGGACGCGGCACTGAAGCTTTCTTT; CDR3 protein: CATSRGGQGRGTEAFF
J gene: TRBJ1-6; D gene: -; V gene: TRBV5-1; clone size: -; CDR3 DNA: TGCGCCAGTACAGACAGAAATAATTCACCCCTCCACTTT; CDR3 protein: CASTDRNNSPLHF
J gene: TRBJ1-4; D gene: -; V gene: TRBV20-1; clone size: -; CDR3 DNA: TGCAGTGCTAGGGAGACCGAAAAACTGTTTTTT; CDR3 protein: CSARETEKLFF
J gene: TRBJ2-1; D gene: -; V gene: TRBV19; clone size: -; CDR3 DNA: TGTGCCAGTAGTATATTACCCCGGACTAATAGGGACAATGAGCAGTTCTTC; CDR3 protein: CASSILPRTNRDNEQFF
J gene: TRBJ1-1; D gene: -; V gene: TRBV18; clone size: -; CDR3 DNA: TGTGCCAGCTCACCTATACGCAGGGTTAGTAATAGACAAATGAACACTGAAGCTTTCTTT; CDR3 protein: CASSPIRRVSNRQMNTEAFF
J gene: TRBJ2-3; D gene: TRBD2; V gene: TRBV11-1; clone size: -; CDR3 DNA: TGTGCCAGCAGGACGACTAGCGGGAGTGCAGATACGCAGTATTTT; CDR3 protein: CASRTTSGSADTQYF
J gene: TRBJ1-5; D gene: -; V gene: TRBV28; clone size: -; CDR3 DNA: TGTGCCAGCAGTTTGCCCGGAGGCCTGGCCCAGCCCCAGCATTTT; CDR3 protein: CASSLPGGLAQPQHF
J gene: TRBJ2-1; D gene: -; V gene: TRBV7-8; clone size: -; CDR3 DNA: TGTGCCAGCAGCCCTACGAGGTTTGAGCAGTTCTTC; CDR3 protein: CASSPTRFEQFF
J gene: TRBJ1-6; D gene: -; V gene: TRBV30; clone size: -; CDR3 DNA: TGTGCCGGAACGAAGACAGGCCGGAGCTCCTATAATTCACCCCTCCACTTT; CDR3 protein: CAGTKTGRSSYNSPLHF
J gene: TRBJ2-3; D gene: TRBD1; V gene: TRBV5-6; clone size: -; CDR3 DNA: TGTGCCAGCGCGCGACAGGGGGCTGGAGATACGCAGTATTTT; CDR3 protein: CASARQGAGDTQYF
J gene: TRBJ2-1; D gene: -; V gene: TRBV19; clone size: -; CDR3 DNA: TGTGCCAGTAGTATAGTGACCCGGTCAGGGTCCTACAATGAGCAGTTCTTC; CDR3 protein: CASSIVTRSGSYNEQFF
J gene: TRBJ1-1; D gene: -; V gene: TRBV6-5; clone size: -; CDR3 DNA: TGTGCCAGCAGAACAGGGTCCACTGAAGCTTTCTTT; CDR3 protein: CASRTGSTEAFF
J gene: TRBJ2-7; D gene: TRBD1; V gene: TRBV3-1/TRBV3-2; clone size: -; CDR3 DNA: TGTGCCAGCAGCCATTCTACAGGGGCGGGCGACGAGCAGTACTTC; CDR3 protein: CASSHSTGAGDEQYF
J gene: TRBJ2-1; D gene: -; V gene: TRBV4-1; clone size: -; CDR3 DNA: TGCGCCAGCAGCCAAGATCAGCGGGACAATGAGCAGTTCTTC; CDR3 protein: CASSQDQRDNEQFF
J gene: TRBJ2-1; D gene: TRBD2; V gene: TRBV3-1/TRBV3-2; clone size: -; CDR3 DNA: TGTGCCAGCAGCCAGAATTTAGCGGGAGGTTCTGAGCAGTTCTTC; CDR3 protein: CASSQNLAGGSEQFF